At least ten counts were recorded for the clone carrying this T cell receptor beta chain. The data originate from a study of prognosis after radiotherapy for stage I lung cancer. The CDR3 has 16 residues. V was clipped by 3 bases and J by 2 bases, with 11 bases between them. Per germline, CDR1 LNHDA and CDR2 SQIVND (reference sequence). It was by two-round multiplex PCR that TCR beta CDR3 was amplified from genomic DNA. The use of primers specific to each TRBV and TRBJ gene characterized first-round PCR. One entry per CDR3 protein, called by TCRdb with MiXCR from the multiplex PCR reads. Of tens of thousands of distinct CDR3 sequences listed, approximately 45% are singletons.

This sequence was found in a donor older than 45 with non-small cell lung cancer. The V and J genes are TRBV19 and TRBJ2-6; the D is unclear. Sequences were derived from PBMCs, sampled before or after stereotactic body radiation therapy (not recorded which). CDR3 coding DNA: TGTGCCAGTAGTATGATTGTAGTCACTGGGGCCAACGTCCTGACTTTC. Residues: CASSMIVVTGANVLTF.